Below, one T cell receptor beta chain is given with its context. CDR3 length: 14 amino acids. With 5 bases clipped from V and 0 bases from J, the junction kept 3 bases outside the gene matches. Germline CDR1 reads MNHEY; CDR2 reads SVGAGI. This entry comes from a study of beta chain features in type 1 diabetes. Every isolated RNA sample was fully reverse transcribed, so sequencing captured expressed TCRB transcripts. TCRdb's table, derived via immunoSEQ multiplex PCR, lists solely in-frame clones and lacks some. The repertoire has around 180,000 clones, about an eighth of them found once; the top ten carry about 0.58%.

The origin of this receptor is a woman between 18 and 29 years old in good health. Specimen: central memory CD4+ T cells from blood. The chain has TRBV6-5 and TRBJ2-7; TRBD2 agrees at 8 bases. CDR3 DNA sequence: TGTGCCAGCAGTGTAGCGGGGAGCTCCTACGAGCAGTACTTC. Protein product: CASSVAGSSYEQYF.